This is a list of T cell receptor beta chains from one sample in a study of shared clonotypes between healthy human individuals. TCRdb's table, derived via immunoSEQ multiplex PCR, lists solely in-frame clones and lacks some. The sample yields approximately 2.4 million clones, about 94% seen once. The sequenced sample was naive CD4+ T cells sorted from blood. These receptors were obtained from a man between 18 and 35 years old in good health. Both conserved end residues are part of each CDR3. The D gene is left open where the match is weak. Expanded clones get a size class; other rows say once, few or many, or leave the size out.

V: TRBV6-5
D: TRBD1
size: NA
J: TRBJ1-5
CDR3: CASSWDRYQPQHF
DNA: TGTGCCAGCAGCTGGGACAGGTATCAGCCCCAGCATTTT

V: TRBV12-5
D: TRBD2
size: NA
J: TRBJ2-7
CDR3: CASGFGGSYEQYF
DNA: TGTGCTAGTGGTTTTGGCGGGAGCTACGAGCAGTACTTC

V: TRBV28
D: NA
size: NA
J: TRBJ1-5
CDR3: CASSLGRAYQPQHF
DNA: TGTGCCAGCAGTTTAGGCAGGGCCTATCAGCCCCAGCATTTT

V: TRBV7-7
D: NA
size: NA
J: TRBJ2-5
CDR3: CASSTGFGETQYF
DNA: TGTGCTAGCAGCACAGGGTTCGGAGAGACCCAGTACTTC

V: TRBV11-2
D: NA
size: NA
J: TRBJ2-2
CDR3: CASSLVEGANTGELFF
DNA: TGTGCCAGCAGCTTAGTTGAGGGGGCGAACACCGGGGAGCTGTTTTTT

V: TRBV19
D: TRBD2
size: NA
J: TRBJ2-1
CDR3: CASKMTSDHNEQFF
DNA: TGTGCCAGTAAGATGACTAGCGACCACAATGAGCAGTTCTTC

V: TRBV27
D: TRBD1
size: NA
J: TRBJ2-7
CDR3: CASSFQGAYEQYF
DNA: TGTGCCAGCAGTTTTCAGGGGGCCTACGAGCAGTACTTC

V: TRBV7-9
D: NA
size: NA
J: TRBJ1-5
CDR3: CASSSSGSRLQPQHF
DNA: TGTGCCAGCAGCTCGTCGGGGAGTCGGCTTCAGCCCCAGCATTTT

V: TRBV5-6
D: TRBD1
size: NA
J: TRBJ1-5
CDR3: CASSLTGGSNQPQHF
DNA: TGTGCCAGCAGCCTTACAGGGGGGAGCAATCAGCCCCAGCATTTT

V: TRBV5-1
D: NA
size: NA
J: TRBJ1-6
CDR3: CASSLDTGINSPLHF
DNA: TGCGCCAGCAGCTTGGATACAGGAATCAATTCACCCCTCCACTTT

V: TRBV7-2
D: NA
size: NA
J: TRBJ2-7
CDR3: CASRLTQGGYEQYF
DNA: TGTGCCAGCAGACTCACACAGGGTGGGTACGAGCAGTACTTC

V: TRBV21-1
D: NA
size: NA
J: TRBJ1-2
CDR3: CASSKGRVDDGYTF
DNA: TGTGCCAGCAGCAAAGGCAGGGTAGATGATGGCTACACCTTC

V: TRBV5-1
D: TRBD2
size: NA
J: TRBJ2-1
CDR3: CASSLGTSGSDEQFF
DNA: TGCGCCAGCAGCTTGGGGACTAGCGGGAGTGATGAGCAGTTCTTC

V: TRBV5-4
D: NA
size: NA
J: TRBJ2-5
CDR3: CASSLGQGPQETQYF
DNA: TGTGCCAGCAGCTTGGGCCAGGGACCACAAGAGACCCAGTACTTC

V: TRBV6-6
D: TRBD1
size: NA
J: TRBJ1-1
CDR3: CASSLTGDTEAFF
DNA: TGTGCCAGCAGCCTAACAGGGGACACTGAAGCTTTCTTT

V: TRBV29-1
D: NA
size: NA
J: TRBJ2-5
CDR3: CSVLLMVRQETQYF
DNA: TGCAGCGTTTTATTAATGGTCAGGCAAGAGACCCAGTACTTC

V: TRBV30
D: NA
size: NA
J: TRBJ2-1
CDR3: CAWSNRQVGSYNEQFF
DNA: TGTGCCTGGAGTAATCGACAGGTAGGCTCCTACAATGAGCAGTTCTTC

V: TRBV14
D: TRBD2
size: once
J: TRBJ2-3
CDR3: CASSQFGLAGGDTQYF
DNA: TGTGCCAGCAGCCAATTTGGACTAGCGGGGGGGGATACGCAGTATTTT

V: TRBV19
D: TRBD1
size: NA
J: TRBJ1-5
CDR3: CASSTTGGDYSNQPQHF
DNA: TGTGCCAGTAGTACGACAGGGGGCGACTATAGCAATCAGCCCCAGCATTTT

V: TRBV28
D: NA
size: NA
J: TRBJ2-1
CDR3: CASSKSGWIANEQFF
DNA: TGTGCCAGCAGCAAGTCCGGGTGGATAGCGAATGAGCAGTTCTTC

V: TRBV6-5
D: TRBD1
size: NA
J: TRBJ2-7
CDR3: CASSSGQVSSYEQYF
DNA: TGTGCCAGCAGTTCGGGACAGGTTAGCTCCTACGAGCAGTACTTC

V: TRBV5-1
D: NA
size: NA
J: TRBJ2-7
CDR3: CASSLAGGPFFSHEQYF
DNA: TGCGCCAGCAGCTTGGCCGGGGGGCCCTTCTTCTCCCACGAGCAGTACTTC

V: TRBV29-1
D: NA
size: once
J: TRBJ2-7
CDR3: CSVMNEGFEQYF
DNA: TGCAGCGTAATGAATGAGGGGTTTGAGCAGTACTTC

V: TRBV10-1
D: NA
size: NA
J: TRBJ2-1
CDR3: CASSEPAQGNEQFF
DNA: TGCGCCAGCAGTGAGCCGGCCCAAGGGAATGAGCAGTTCTTC

V: TRBV18
D: NA
size: NA
J: TRBJ1-1
CDR3: CASSTLSLSTEAFF
DNA: TGTGCCAGCTCAACCCTATCGTTGTCCACTGAAGCTTTCTTT

V: TRBV6-1
D: TRBD2
size: NA
J: TRBJ2-3
CDR3: CASLTSGSLDTQYF
DNA: TGTGCCAGCCTGACTAGCGGGAGTTTAGATACGCAGTATTTT

V: TRBV10-3
D: TRBD1
size: once
J: TRBJ2-7
CDR3: CAISAPQGAIHEQYF
DNA: TGTGCCATCAGTGCCCCGCAGGGGGCAATTCACGAGCAGTACTTC